This T cell receptor beta chain was sequenced during a study of blood T cell repertoires in COVID-19. Study at large: The United States, Italy and Spain provided the acute and convalescent COVID-19 samples. T cells, B-cell-depleted T cells, or PBMCs provided the cDNA or gDNA that served as material.

This CDR3 comprises 13 residues. CDR1 is SQVTM, CDR2 ANQGSEA, per germline. Trimming took 2 bases from V and 4 from J, leaving 11 bases between them. In the study's own analysis: Reference gene primer amplification gave nucleated cell count estimates. Profiling relied on immunoSEQ multiplex PCR, and the TCRdb table lists in-frame clones only, not all of them. That table gives V, J and clone size, and the DNA gave D and trimming. The sample lists some 120,000 clones; approximately 92% were seen once. The sequencing sample was made of peripheral blood. This chain joins TRBV29-1 and TRBJ1-1; D not resolved. The TCR was taken from a man in his 70s with active or convalescent COVID-19. CDR3 nucleotide sequence: TGCAGCGTTGAAAAATCGAGCCTCACTGAAGCTTTCTTT. It yields the protein CSVEKSSLTEAFF.